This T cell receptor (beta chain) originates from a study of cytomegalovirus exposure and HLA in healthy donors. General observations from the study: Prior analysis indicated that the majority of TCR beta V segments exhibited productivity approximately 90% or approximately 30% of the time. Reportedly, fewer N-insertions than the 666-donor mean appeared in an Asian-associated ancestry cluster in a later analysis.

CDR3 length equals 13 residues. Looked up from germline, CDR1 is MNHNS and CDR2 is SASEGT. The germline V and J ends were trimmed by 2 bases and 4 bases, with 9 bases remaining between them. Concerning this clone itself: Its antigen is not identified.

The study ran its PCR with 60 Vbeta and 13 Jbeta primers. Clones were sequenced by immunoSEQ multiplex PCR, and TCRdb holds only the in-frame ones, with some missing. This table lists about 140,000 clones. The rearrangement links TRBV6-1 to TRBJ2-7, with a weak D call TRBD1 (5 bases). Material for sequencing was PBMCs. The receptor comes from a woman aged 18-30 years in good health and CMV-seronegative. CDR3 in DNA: TGTGCCAGCAGTGAATATTCAGGGTACGAGCAGTACTTC. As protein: CASSEYSGYEQYF.